Sequencing of this T cell receptor beta chain was carried out in a study of cytomegalovirus exposure and HLA in healthy donors. Germline V gene sequence: CDR1 SGHNT, CDR2 YYREEE (reference sequence). This CDR3 spans 15 amino acids. Findings and limits, study-wide: What a later analysis reportedly showed was that an Asian-associated ancestry cluster had fewer N-insertions than the roughly 700-donor mean.

The table lists this clone with a few counts. Its antigen is still unknown. The germline gene is not matched at one end of the junction; a read error may be the cause. The PCR used 60 Vbeta and 13 Jbeta primers. TCRdb keeps only in-frame clones here, not all; method: immunoSEQ multiplex PCR. The sample has over 150,000 clones; around four fifths are singletons. This rearrangement joins TRBV5-4 to TRBJ2-4, with 8 nucleotides matching TRBD2. Input material: PBMCs. The clonotype originates from a woman aged 60-75 years in good health and CMV-seropositive. CDR3 sequence reads: CASSLRRTSQNSQYF. The CDR3 coding sequence is TGTGCCAGCAGCTTGCGTCGGACTAGCCAAAACAGTCAGTACTTC.